The sample holds many counts of the clone carrying this T cell receptor beta chain. Unique molecular identifiers were attached to individual cDNA molecules. Each CDR3 protein gets one entry after TCRdb re-called the 5' RACE reads with MiXCR. The sample lists tens of thousands of distinct CDR3 sequences; 4.9% were seen once. This CDR3 region has 14 residues. Germline-derived CDR1 and CDR2 are SQVTM and ANQGSEA. Trimming removed 4 bases from V and 6 bases from J, with 17 bases in between. The source of the sample is a study of early T cells in non-severe SARS-CoV-2 infection. Study at large: The study sequenced bulk RNA from unsorted whole blood, with chains unpaired.

Sequences were obtained from whole blood. This receptor was identified in an adult who was a healthcare worker with PCR-confirmed SARS-CoV-2 infection or an uninfected control (not recorded which). The V call is TRBV29-1, the J call TRBJ2-3; no reliable D call. The CDR3 DNA reads as TGCAGCGTTGTAGACGGTAACCTCCGGGATACGCAGTATTTT. This translates into CSVVDGNLRDTQYF.